A selection of T cell receptor beta chains follows, all from one sample in a study of technical replicates of blood from a few donors. The method was immunoSEQ multiplex PCR; TCRdb's version includes in-frame clones alone and lacks a portion of them. The data hold 75,000 to 90,000 clones, with 95% to 98% observed a single time. The sample comprised T cells isolated from PBMCs. All receptors come from a human donor in good health. The CDR3 runs from the conserved cysteine through the conserved F or W. D genes are given only for firm matches. Some rows mark clone size as missing; the rest say once, few, many or name a class of expanded clone.

v_gene: TRBV4-3; j_gene: TRBJ2-7; d_gene: NA; abundance: NA; CDR3nt: TGCGCCAGCAGCCCATACTCTACCACCTCCTACGAGCAGTACTTC; CDR3aa: CASSPYSTTSYEQYF
v_gene: TRBV5-4; j_gene: TRBJ2-1; d_gene: TRBD2; abundance: NA; CDR3nt: TGTGCCAGCAGCCCACTAGCGGGAGCCTACAATGAGCAGTTCTTC; CDR3aa: CASSPLAGAYNEQFF
v_gene: TRBV6-6; j_gene: TRBJ2-7; d_gene: NA; abundance: NA; CDR3nt: TGTGCCAGCAGTACTACCCCCTACGAGCAGTACTTC; CDR3aa: CASSTTPYEQYF
v_gene: TRBV7-9; j_gene: TRBJ2-7; d_gene: NA; abundance: NA; CDR3nt: TGTGCCAGCAGGACAAATAGGGGGAAAAACTCCTACGAGCAGTACTTC; CDR3aa: CASRTNRGKNSYEQYF
v_gene: TRBV5-1; j_gene: TRBJ2-5; d_gene: NA; abundance: NA; CDR3nt: TGCGCCAGCAGCTCAGGGTACTTTCAAGAGACCCAGTACTTC; CDR3aa: CASSSGYFQETQYF
v_gene: TRBV6-5; j_gene: TRBJ1-2; d_gene: TRBD1; abundance: NA; CDR3nt: TGTGCCAGCAGTTACTTAGGACAGGGGGCGCTTGGCTACACCTTC; CDR3aa: CASSYLGQGALGYTF
v_gene: TRBV7-2; j_gene: TRBJ1-2; d_gene: TRBD1; abundance: once; CDR3nt: TGTGCCAGCAGCTTAACCAGGGGGGGCTGGACAGGGGGTGGCTACACCTTC; CDR3aa: CASSLTRGGWTGGGYTF
v_gene: TRBV19; j_gene: TRBJ1-2; d_gene: NA; abundance: NA; CDR3nt: TGTGCCAGTAGTGATCAGGGGACATACTATGGCTACACCTTC; CDR3aa: CASSDQGTYYGYTF
v_gene: TRBV27; j_gene: TRBJ2-1; d_gene: TRBD2; abundance: NA; CDR3nt: TGTGCCAGCAGTCCCGTAGCGGGAGGGTCGTCGGATGAGCAGTTCTTC; CDR3aa: CASSPVAGGSSDEQFF
v_gene: TRBV30; j_gene: TRBJ2-7; d_gene: NA; abundance: NA; CDR3nt: TGTGCCTGGAGTGAGGACTATCTCCCGGGCGAGCAGTACTTC; CDR3aa: CAWSEDYLPGEQYF
v_gene: TRBV28; j_gene: TRBJ2-5; d_gene: TRBD1; abundance: NA; CDR3nt: TGTGCCAGCAGTCCAACAGGGGCGGTCCAAGAGACCCAGTACTTC; CDR3aa: CASSPTGAVQETQYF
v_gene: TRBV6-5; j_gene: TRBJ2-7; d_gene: TRBD2; abundance: NA; CDR3nt: TGTGCCAGCAGTTATTCCTGGGGGGGTCCCTACGAGCAGTACTTC; CDR3aa: CASSYSWGGPYEQYF
v_gene: TRBV6-1; j_gene: TRBJ2-7; d_gene: NA; abundance: NA; CDR3nt: TGTGCCAGTGAAACAGCGGGTGAGCAGTACTTC; CDR3aa: CASETAGEQYF
v_gene: TRBV19; j_gene: TRBJ1-5; d_gene: TRBD1; abundance: NA; CDR3nt: TGTGCCACAAAACCGGACAGGGACCATCAGCCCCAGCATTTT; CDR3aa: CATKPDRDHQPQHF
v_gene: TRBV9; j_gene: TRBJ2-5; d_gene: NA; abundance: few; CDR3nt: TGTGCCAGCAGCGCCTCAGGAGGTTGGCAAGAGACCCAGTACTTC; CDR3aa: CASSASGGWQETQYF
v_gene: TRBV6-5; j_gene: TRBJ1-2; d_gene: NA; abundance: NA; CDR3nt: TGTGCCAGCAGTTACTCGAATATGCGGGGCTACACCTTC; CDR3aa: CASSYSNMRGYTF
v_gene: TRBV5-1; j_gene: TRBJ2-3; d_gene: TRBD2; abundance: NA; CDR3nt: TGCGCCAGCAGCCCGCTTAGCGGGAGGGCATCAGATACGCAGTATTTT; CDR3aa: CASSPLSGRASDTQYF
v_gene: TRBV10-2; j_gene: TRBJ2-1; d_gene: TRBD1; abundance: NA; CDR3nt: TGCGCCAGCAGCTCTGGGACAGGGTTCTACAATGAGCAGTTCTTC; CDR3aa: CASSSGTGFYNEQFF
v_gene: TRBV25-1; j_gene: TRBJ2-2; d_gene: NA; abundance: NA; CDR3nt: TGTGCCAGTTCATTCACCGGGGAGCTGTTTTTT; CDR3aa: CASSFTGELFF
v_gene: TRBV5-1; j_gene: TRBJ2-4; d_gene: TRBD2; abundance: NA; CDR3nt: TGCGCCAGCAGCTTGTCTACCCGACTAGCTGGCAAAAACATTCAGTACTTC; CDR3aa: CASSLSTRLAGKNIQYF
v_gene: TRBV27; j_gene: TRBJ2-5; d_gene: TRBD2; abundance: once; CDR3nt: TGTGCCAGCAGTTCTCTAGCGGGAGGGCTAGAGACCCAGTACTTC; CDR3aa: CASSSLAGGLETQYF
v_gene: TRBV4-3; j_gene: TRBJ1-1; d_gene: TRBD1; abundance: NA; CDR3nt: TGCGCCAGCGCCCAAGACAGGGGGAACACTGAAGCTTTCTTT; CDR3aa: CASAQDRGNTEAFF
v_gene: TRBV5-4; j_gene: TRBJ1-2; d_gene: NA; abundance: NA; CDR3nt: TGTGCCAGCACCCTAGCGGGGATCTATGGCTACACCTTC; CDR3aa: CASTLAGIYGYTF
v_gene: TRBV4-3; j_gene: TRBJ2-3; d_gene: TRBD2; abundance: NA; CDR3nt: TGCGCCAGCAGCCAAGATCTAGCGGGAGGGCTTACAGATACGCAGTATTTT; CDR3aa: CASSQDLAGGLTDTQYF
v_gene: TRBV5-8; j_gene: TRBJ1-2; d_gene: NA; abundance: NA; CDR3nt: TGTGCCAGCAGCCGCAGGGTCAGTAACTATGGCTACACCTTC; CDR3aa: CASSRRVSNYGYTF
v_gene: TRBV27; j_gene: TRBJ2-7; d_gene: NA; abundance: once; CDR3nt: TGTGCCAGCAGAATAGGACTACAGGGGAGTCGGTCCTACGAGCAGTACTTC; CDR3aa: CASRIGLQGSRSYEQYF
v_gene: TRBV30; j_gene: TRBJ2-1; d_gene: TRBD2; abundance: NA; CDR3nt: TGTGCCTGGAGAGAGACTAGCGGGTTGACCTACAATGAGCAGTTCTTC; CDR3aa: CAWRETSGLTYNEQFF
v_gene: TRBV5-6; j_gene: TRBJ1-1; d_gene: NA; abundance: NA; CDR3nt: TGTGCCAGCAGCTTTAGAGACACTGAAGCTTTCTTT; CDR3aa: CASSFRDTEAFF
v_gene: TRBV6-1; j_gene: TRBJ2-5; d_gene: NA; abundance: NA; CDR3nt: TGTGCCAGCAGTGAAGGAGAGCGTATTCAAGAGACCCAGTACTTC; CDR3aa: CASSEGERIQETQYF
v_gene: TRBV7-6; j_gene: TRBJ2-7; d_gene: NA; abundance: few; CDR3nt: TGTGCCAGCAGCCCCTCTGCCTTTAGCTACGAGCAGTACTTC; CDR3aa: CASSPSAFSYEQYF
v_gene: TRBV11-3; j_gene: TRBJ2-3; d_gene: NA; abundance: NA; CDR3nt: TGTGCCAGCAGCTTCGGGAGTTACACAGATACGCAGTATTTT; CDR3aa: CASSFGSYTDTQYF
v_gene: TRBV7-9; j_gene: TRBJ2-1; d_gene: TRBD2; abundance: once; CDR3nt: TGTGCCAGCAGCTTAGGGTTTCAGGCGGGAGAGTACAATGAGCAGTTCTTC; CDR3aa: CASSLGFQAGEYNEQFF
v_gene: TRBV5-6; j_gene: TRBJ1-3; d_gene: NA; abundance: NA; CDR3nt: TGTGCCAGCAGCTCATGGTGGCCTGGAAACACCATATATTTT; CDR3aa: CASSSWWPGNTIYF
v_gene: TRBV6-1; j_gene: TRBJ2-4; d_gene: TRBD1; abundance: NA; CDR3nt: TGTGCCAGCAGTGGGCTGGACAGGGGCAGAAACATTCAGTACTTC; CDR3aa: CASSGLDRGRNIQYF
v_gene: TRBV9; j_gene: TRBJ2-1; d_gene: NA; abundance: few; CDR3nt: TGTGCCAGCAGCCAGAGGTCGACGGCCAGCTCCTACAATGAGCAGTTCTTC; CDR3aa: CASSQRSTASSYNEQFF
v_gene: TRBV11-3; j_gene: TRBJ1-4; d_gene: TRBD1; abundance: NA; CDR3nt: TGTGCCCAGGGGACAGGGTCAAGGGAAAAACTGTTTTTT; CDR3aa: CAQGTGSREKLFF
v_gene: TRBV2; j_gene: TRBJ1-1; d_gene: NA; abundance: NA; CDR3nt: TGTGCCTTATCCGGGCGGGTCAATACTGAAGCTTTCTTT; CDR3aa: CALSGRVNTEAFF
v_gene: TRBV25-1; j_gene: TRBJ2-2; d_gene: TRBD2; abundance: NA; CDR3nt: TGTGCCAGCAGTGAATTTGGACTAGCGGGAGCCGGGGAGCTGTTTTTT; CDR3aa: CASSEFGLAGAGELFF
v_gene: TRBV18; j_gene: TRBJ1-1; d_gene: NA; abundance: NA; CDR3nt: TGTGCCAGCTCACCACAGACAGTTTTGAACACTGAAGCTTTCTTT; CDR3aa: CASSPQTVLNTEAFF
v_gene: TRBV6-5; j_gene: TRBJ2-7; d_gene: TRBD1; abundance: NA; CDR3nt: TGTGCCAGCAGAGGGGACAGGGGTTTCTACGAGCAGTACTTC; CDR3aa: CASRGDRGFYEQYF
v_gene: TRBV6-1; j_gene: TRBJ2-3; d_gene: TRBD2; abundance: NA; CDR3nt: TGTGCCAGCAGTGAATCAGGACTAGCGGGAGACGGGGATACGCAGTATTTT; CDR3aa: CASSESGLAGDGDTQYF
v_gene: TRBV9; j_gene: TRBJ2-1; d_gene: TRBD2; abundance: NA; CDR3nt: TGTGCCAGCAGCGACATCCATAGCGGGAGTGGAGATGAGCAGTTCTTC; CDR3aa: CASSDIHSGSGDEQFF
v_gene: TRBV7-6; j_gene: TRBJ1-2; d_gene: NA; abundance: NA; CDR3nt: TGTGCCAGCAGCCTAACTACCAGGGATGGCTACACCTTC; CDR3aa: CASSLTTRDGYTF
v_gene: TRBV28; j_gene: TRBJ1-1; d_gene: NA; abundance: NA; CDR3nt: TGTGCCAGCAGCACCGTAGACATCGCAAACACTGAAGCTTTCTTT; CDR3aa: CASSTVDIANTEAFF
v_gene: TRBV10-3; j_gene: TRBJ2-7; d_gene: TRBD2; abundance: NA; CDR3nt: TGTGCCATCAGTGCTAGCGGGGGCCTTAGCTCCTACGAGCAGTACTTC; CDR3aa: CAISASGGLSSYEQYF
v_gene: TRBV2; j_gene: TRBJ2-3; d_gene: TRBD2; abundance: NA; CDR3nt: TGTGCCAGCAGGGGGACTAGTACAGATACGCAGTATTTT; CDR3aa: CASRGTSTDTQYF